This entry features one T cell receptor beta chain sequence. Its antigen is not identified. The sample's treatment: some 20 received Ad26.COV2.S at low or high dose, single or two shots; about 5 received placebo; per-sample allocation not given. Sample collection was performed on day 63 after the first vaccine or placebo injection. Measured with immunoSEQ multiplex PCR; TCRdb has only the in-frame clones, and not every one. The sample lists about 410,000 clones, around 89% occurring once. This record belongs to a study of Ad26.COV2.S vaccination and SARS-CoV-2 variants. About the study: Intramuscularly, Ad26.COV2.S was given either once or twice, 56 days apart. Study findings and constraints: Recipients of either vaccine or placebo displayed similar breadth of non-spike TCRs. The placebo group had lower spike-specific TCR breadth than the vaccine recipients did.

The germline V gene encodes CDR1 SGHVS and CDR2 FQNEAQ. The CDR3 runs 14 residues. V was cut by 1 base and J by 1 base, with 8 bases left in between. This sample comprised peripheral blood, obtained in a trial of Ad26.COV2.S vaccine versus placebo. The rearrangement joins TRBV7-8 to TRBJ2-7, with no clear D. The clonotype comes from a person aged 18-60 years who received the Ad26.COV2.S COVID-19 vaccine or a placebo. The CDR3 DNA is TGTGCCAGCAGCTTAGGGGCTGATTCCTACGAGCAGTACTTC. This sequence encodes CASSLGADSYEQYF.